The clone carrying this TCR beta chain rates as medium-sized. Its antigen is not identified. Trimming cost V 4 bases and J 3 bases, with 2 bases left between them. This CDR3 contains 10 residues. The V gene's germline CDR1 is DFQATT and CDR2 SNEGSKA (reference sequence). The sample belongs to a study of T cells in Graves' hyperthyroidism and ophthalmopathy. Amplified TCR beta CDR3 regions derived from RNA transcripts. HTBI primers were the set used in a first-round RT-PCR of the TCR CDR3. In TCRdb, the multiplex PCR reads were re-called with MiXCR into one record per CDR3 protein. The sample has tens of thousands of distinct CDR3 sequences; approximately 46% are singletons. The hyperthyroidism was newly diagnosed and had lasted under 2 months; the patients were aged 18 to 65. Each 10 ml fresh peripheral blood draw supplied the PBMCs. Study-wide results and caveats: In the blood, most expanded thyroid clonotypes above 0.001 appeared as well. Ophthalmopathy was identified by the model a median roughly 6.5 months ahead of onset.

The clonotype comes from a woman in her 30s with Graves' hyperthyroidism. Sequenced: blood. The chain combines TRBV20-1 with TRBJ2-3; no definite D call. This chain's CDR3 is CSATTDTQYF. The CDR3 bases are TGCAGTGCTACTACAGATACGCAGTATTTT.